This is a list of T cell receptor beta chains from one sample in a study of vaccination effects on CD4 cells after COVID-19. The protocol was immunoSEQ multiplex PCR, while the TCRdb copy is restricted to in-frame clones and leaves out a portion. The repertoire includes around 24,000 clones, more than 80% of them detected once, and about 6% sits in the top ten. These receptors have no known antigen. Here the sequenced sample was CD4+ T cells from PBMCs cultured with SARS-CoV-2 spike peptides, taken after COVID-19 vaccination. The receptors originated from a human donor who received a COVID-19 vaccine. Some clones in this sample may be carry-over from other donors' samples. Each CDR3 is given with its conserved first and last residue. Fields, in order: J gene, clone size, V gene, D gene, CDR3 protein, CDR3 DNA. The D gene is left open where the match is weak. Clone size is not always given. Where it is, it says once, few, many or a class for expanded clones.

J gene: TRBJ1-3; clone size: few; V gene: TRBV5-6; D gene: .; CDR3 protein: CASSLWSGSSNTIYF; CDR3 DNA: TGTGCCAGCAGCTTGTGGTCAGGGTCTTCAAACACCATATATTTT
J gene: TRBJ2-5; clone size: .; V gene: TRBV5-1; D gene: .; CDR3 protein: CASSFNPGDETQYF; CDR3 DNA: TGCGCCAGCAGCTTTAACCCGGGGGACGAGACCCAGTACTTC
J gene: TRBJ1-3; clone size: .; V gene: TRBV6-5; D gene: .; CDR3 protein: CASGSLSGNTIYF; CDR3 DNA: TGTGCCAGCGGATCGCTCTCTGGAAACACCATATATTTT
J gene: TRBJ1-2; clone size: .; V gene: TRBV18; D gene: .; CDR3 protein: CASSPGIGSYYGYTF; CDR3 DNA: TGTGCCAGCTCACCAGGTATAGGGTCGTACTATGGCTACACCTTC
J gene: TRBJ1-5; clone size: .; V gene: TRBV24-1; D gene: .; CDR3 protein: CATSRFSNQPQHF; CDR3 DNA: TGTGCCACCAGTAGATTTAGCAATCAGCCCCAGCATTTT
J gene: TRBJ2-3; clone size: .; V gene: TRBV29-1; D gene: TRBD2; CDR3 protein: CSVDPSGGTDTQYF; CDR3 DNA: TGCAGCGTTGACCCTAGCGGGGGCACAGATACGCAGTATTTT
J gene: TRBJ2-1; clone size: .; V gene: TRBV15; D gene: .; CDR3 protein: CATERLTGNNEQFF; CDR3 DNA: TGTGCCACCGAGCGGCTGACAGGTAACAATGAGCAGTTCTTC
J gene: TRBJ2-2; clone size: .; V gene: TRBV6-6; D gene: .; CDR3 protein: CASSSGGELFF; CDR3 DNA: TGTGCCAGCAGTTCGGGGGGGGAGCTGTTTTTT
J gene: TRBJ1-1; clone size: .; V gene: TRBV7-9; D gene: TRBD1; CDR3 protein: CASIEQGAHTEAFF; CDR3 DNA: TGTGCCAGCATCGAACAGGGGGCGCATACTGAAGCTTTCTTT
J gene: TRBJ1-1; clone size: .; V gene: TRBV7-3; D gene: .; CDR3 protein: CASSFDTYTEAFF; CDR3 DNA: TGTGCCAGCAGCTTTGACACCTACACTGAAGCTTTCTTT
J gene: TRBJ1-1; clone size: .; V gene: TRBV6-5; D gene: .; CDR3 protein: CASSYGGDTEAFF; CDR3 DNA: TGTGCCAGCAGTTATGGGGGGGACACTGAAGCTTTCTTT
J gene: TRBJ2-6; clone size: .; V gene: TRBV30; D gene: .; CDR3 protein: CAWSVIPEGANVLTF; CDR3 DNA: TGTGCCTGGAGTGTTATCCCCGAGGGGGCCAACGTCCTGACTTTC
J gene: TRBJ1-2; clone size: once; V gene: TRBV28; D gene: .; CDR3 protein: CASSSQSGASRYTF; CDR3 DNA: TGTGCCAGCAGCTCTCAGTCCGGGGCTTCTCGCTACACCTTC
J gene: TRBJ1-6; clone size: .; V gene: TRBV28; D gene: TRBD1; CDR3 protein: CASCFGQGGSPLHF; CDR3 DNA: TGTGCCAGCTGCTTCGGACAGGGGGGATCACCCCTCCACTTT
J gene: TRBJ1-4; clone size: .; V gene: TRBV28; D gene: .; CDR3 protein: CASRMTQENEKLFF; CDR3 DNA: TGTGCCAGCAGGATGACACAGGAAAATGAAAAACTGTTTTTT
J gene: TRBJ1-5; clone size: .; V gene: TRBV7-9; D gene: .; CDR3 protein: CASSLTTEDQPQHF; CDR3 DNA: TGTGCCAGCAGCTTAACCACGGAAGATCAGCCCCAGCATTTT
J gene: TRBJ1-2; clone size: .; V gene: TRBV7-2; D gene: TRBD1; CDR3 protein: CASSPIPGQVFYGYTF; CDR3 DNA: TGTGCCAGCAGCCCGATCCCGGGACAGGTTTTCTATGGCTACACCTTC
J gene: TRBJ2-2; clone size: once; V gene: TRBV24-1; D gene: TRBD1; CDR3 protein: CATSPRDRGYTGELFF; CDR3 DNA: TGTGCCACCAGTCCCCGGGACAGGGGGTACACCGGGGAGCTGTTTTTT
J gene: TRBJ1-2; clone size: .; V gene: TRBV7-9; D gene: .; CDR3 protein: CASSLASLDIYGYTF; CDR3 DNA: TGTGCCAGCAGCTTAGCTTCCCTTGACATTTATGGCTACACCTTC
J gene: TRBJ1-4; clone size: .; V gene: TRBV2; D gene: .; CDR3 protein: CASRPSGETNEKLFF; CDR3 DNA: TGTGCCAGCAGACCTTCAGGTGAAACTAATGAAAAACTGTTTTTT
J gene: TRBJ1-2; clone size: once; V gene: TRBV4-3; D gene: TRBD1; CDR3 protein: CASSRTGGRSDYGYTF; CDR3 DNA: TGCGCCAGCAGCCGGACAGGGGGCCGGTCTGACTATGGCTACACCTTC
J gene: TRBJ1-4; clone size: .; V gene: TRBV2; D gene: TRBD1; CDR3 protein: CASNAQGAIYEKLFF; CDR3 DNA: TGTGCCAGCAACGCTCAGGGGGCCATTTATGAAAAACTGTTTTTT
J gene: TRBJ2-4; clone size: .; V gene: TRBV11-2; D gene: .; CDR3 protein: CASSRVRDKNIQYF; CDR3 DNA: TGTGCCAGCAGCCGGGTTCGGGACAAAAACATTCAGTACTTC
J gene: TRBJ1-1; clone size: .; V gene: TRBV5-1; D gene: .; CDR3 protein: CASSLDPYREYGTEAFF; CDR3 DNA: TGCGCCAGCAGCTTGGACCCCTACAGGGAGTATGGCACTGAAGCTTTCTTT
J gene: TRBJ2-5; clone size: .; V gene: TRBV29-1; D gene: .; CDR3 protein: CSASTGTSPGETQYF; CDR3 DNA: TGCAGCGCCTCAACCGGGACTTCCCCGGGGGAGACCCAGTACTTC
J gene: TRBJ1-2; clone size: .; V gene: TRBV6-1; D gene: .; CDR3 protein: CASSEMGSPNYGYTF; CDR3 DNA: TGTGCCAGCAGTGAGATGGGGAGCCCCAACTATGGCTACACCTTC
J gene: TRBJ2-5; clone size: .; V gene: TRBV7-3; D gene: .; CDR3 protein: CASSSDPARAQYF; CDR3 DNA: TGTGCCAGCAGCTCAGACCCTGCTCGGGCCCAGTACTTC
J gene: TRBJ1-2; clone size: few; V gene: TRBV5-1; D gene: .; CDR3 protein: CASSLRGNYGYTF; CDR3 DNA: TGCGCCAGCAGCTTGCGTGGTAACTATGGCTACACCTTC
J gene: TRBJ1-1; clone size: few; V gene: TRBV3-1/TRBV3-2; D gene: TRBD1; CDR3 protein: CASSRNILTTGEVEAFF; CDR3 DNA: TGTGCCAGCAGCCGTAATATTCTAACGACAGGGGAGGTTGAAGCTTTCTTT
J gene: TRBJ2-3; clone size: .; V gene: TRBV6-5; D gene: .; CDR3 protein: CASSYDHTDTQYF; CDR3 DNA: TGTGCCAGCAGTTACGACCACACAGATACGCAGTATTTT
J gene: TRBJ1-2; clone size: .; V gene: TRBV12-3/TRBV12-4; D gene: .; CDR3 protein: CASRLPFGYTF; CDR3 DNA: TGTGCCAGCAGACTCCCCTTCGGCTACACCTTC
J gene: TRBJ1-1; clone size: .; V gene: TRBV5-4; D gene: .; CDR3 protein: CASSPARWDTEAFF; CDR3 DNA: TGTGCCAGCAGCCCTGCCCGGTGGGACACTGAAGCTTTCTTT
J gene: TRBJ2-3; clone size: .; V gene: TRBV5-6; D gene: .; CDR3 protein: CASSIVPHSSTDTQYF; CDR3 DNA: TGTGCCAGCAGCATTGTCCCCCACTCTAGCACAGATACGCAGTATTTT
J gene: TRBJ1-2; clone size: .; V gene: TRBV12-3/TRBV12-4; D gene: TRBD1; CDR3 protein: CASSLDRVSGYTF; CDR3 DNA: TGTGCCAGCAGTTTGGACAGGGTGAGTGGCTACACCTTC
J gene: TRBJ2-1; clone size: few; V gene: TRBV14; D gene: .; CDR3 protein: CASSQDPGGRYNEQFF; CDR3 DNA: TGTGCCAGCAGCCAAGATCCTGGGGGACGGTACAATGAGCAGTTCTTC
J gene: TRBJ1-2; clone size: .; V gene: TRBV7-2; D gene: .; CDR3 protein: CASSKNRERSGYTF; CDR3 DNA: TGTGCCAGCAGCAAAAACAGGGAGAGGAGTGGCTACACCTTC
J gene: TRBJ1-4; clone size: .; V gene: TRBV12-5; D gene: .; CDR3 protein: CASGLGRANEKLFF; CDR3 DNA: TGTGCTAGTGGTCTGGGCAGGGCTAATGAAAAACTGTTTTTT
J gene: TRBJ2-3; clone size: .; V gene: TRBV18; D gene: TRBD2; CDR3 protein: CASSRLAGRPSDTQYF; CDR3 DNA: TGTGCCAGCTCACGACTAGCGGGGCGGCCCTCGGATACGCAGTATTTT
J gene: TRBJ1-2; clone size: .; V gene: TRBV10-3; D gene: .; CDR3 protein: CAIKSGADNYGYTF; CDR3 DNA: TGTGCCATCAAGTCTGGGGCAGATAACTATGGCTACACCTTC
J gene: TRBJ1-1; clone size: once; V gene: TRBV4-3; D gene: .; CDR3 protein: CASSHAQPGAFF; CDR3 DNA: TGCGCCAGCAGCCACGCCCAGCCGGGAGCTTTCTTT
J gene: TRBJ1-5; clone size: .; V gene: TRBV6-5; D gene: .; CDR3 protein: CASWADSNQPQHF; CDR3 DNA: TGTGCCAGCTGGGCGGATAGCAATCAGCCCCAGCATTTT
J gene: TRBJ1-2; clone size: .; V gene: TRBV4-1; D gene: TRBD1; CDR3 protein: CASSQAGTGTYGYTF; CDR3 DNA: TGCGCCAGCAGCCAAGCCGGGACAGGTACTTATGGCTACACCTTC
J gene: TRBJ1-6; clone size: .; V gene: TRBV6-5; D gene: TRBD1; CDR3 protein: CASSSDRFDSPLHF; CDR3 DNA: TGTGCCAGCAGTTCGGACAGGTTCGATTCACCCCTCCACTTT
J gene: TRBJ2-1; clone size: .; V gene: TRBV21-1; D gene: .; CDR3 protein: CASSKERGASGGPSSYNEQFF; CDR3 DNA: TGTGCCAGCAGCAAAGAAAGAGGGGCTAGCGGGGGCCCTAGCTCCTACAATGAGCAGTTCTTC
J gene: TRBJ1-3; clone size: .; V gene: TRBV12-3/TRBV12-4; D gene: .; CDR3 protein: CASSAGNTIYF; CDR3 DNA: TGTGCCAGCAGTGCGGGAAACACCATATATTTT
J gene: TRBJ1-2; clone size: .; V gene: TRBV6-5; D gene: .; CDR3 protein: CASSRTVANYGYTF; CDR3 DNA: TGTGCCAGCAGTCGGACGGTAGCTAACTATGGCTACACCTTC
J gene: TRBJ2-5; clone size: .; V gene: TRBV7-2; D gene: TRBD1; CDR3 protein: CASSTDRGRYQETQYF; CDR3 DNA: TGTGCCAGCAGCACCGACAGGGGCAGGTACCAAGAGACCCAGTACTTC
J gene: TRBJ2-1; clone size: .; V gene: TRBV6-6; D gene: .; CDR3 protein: CAISGRGNEQFF; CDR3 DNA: TGTGCCATCTCGGGTAGAGGGAATGAGCAGTTCTTC
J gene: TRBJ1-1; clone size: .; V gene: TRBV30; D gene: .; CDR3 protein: CAWSVNTEAFF; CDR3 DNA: TGTGCCTGGAGTGTTAACACTGAAGCTTTCTTT
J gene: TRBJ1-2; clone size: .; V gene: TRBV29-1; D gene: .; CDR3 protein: CSVPDGQWHDGYTF; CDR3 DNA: TGCAGCGTCCCGGACGGCCAATGGCATGATGGCTACACCTTC
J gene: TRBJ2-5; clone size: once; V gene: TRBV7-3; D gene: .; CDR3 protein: CASSSLAWETQYF; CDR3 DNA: TGTGCCAGCAGCTCACTAGCATGGGAGACCCAGTACTTC